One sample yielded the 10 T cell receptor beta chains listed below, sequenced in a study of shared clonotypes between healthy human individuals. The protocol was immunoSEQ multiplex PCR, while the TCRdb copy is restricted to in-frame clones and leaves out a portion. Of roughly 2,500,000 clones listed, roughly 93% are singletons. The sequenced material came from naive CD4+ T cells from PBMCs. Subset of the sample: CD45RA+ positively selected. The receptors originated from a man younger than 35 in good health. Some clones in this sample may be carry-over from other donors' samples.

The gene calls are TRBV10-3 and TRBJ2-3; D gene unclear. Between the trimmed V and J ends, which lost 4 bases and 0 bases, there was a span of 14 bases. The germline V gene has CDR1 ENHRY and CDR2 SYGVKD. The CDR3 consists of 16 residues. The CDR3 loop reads CAISGTAVGSTDTQYF. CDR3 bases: TGTGCCATCAGTGGGACCGCGGTGGGGAGCACAGATACGCAGTATTTT.

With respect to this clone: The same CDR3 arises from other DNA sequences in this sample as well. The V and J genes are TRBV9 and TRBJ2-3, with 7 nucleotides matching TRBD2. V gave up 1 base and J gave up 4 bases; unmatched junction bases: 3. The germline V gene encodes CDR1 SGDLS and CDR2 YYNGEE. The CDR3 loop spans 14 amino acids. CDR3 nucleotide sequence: TGTGCCAGCAGCGTACGCCTAGCGGCAGATACGCAGTATTTT. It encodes CASSVRLAADTQYF.

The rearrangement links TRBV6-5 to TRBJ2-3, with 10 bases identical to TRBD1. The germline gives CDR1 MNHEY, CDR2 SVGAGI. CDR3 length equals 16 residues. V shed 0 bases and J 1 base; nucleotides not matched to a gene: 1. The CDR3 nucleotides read TGTGCCAGCAGTTACTCCGGGACAGGGGGCACAGATACGCAGTATTTT. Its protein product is CASSYSGTGGTDTQYF.

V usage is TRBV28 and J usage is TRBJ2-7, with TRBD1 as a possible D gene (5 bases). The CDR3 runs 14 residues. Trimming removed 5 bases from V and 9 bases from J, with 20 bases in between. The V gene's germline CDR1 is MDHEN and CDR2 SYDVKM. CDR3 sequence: CASSIDPLTRGQYF. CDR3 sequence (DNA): TGTGCCAGCAGTATCGACCCTCTTACAAGGGGGCAGTACTTC.

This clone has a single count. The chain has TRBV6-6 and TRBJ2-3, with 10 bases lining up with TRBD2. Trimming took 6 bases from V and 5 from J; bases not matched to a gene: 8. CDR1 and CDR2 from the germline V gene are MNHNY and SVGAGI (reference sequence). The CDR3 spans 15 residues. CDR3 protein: CASSEGTSEGDTQYF. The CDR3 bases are TGTGCCAGCAGCGAAGGGACTAGCGAAGGAGATACGCAGTATTTT.

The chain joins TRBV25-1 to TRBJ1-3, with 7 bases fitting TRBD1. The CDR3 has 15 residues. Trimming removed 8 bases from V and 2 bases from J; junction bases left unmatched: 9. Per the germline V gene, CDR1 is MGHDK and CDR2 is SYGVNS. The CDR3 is CASEPSTGTGNTIYF. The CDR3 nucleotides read TGTGCCAGCGAACCCTCGACAGGGACTGGAAACACCATATATTTT.

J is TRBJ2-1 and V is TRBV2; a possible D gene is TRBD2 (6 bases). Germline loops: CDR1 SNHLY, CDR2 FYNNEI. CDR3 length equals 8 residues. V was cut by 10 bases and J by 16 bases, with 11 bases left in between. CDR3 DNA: TGTGCCACCCGCGGGAATTTCTTC. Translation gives CATRGNFF.

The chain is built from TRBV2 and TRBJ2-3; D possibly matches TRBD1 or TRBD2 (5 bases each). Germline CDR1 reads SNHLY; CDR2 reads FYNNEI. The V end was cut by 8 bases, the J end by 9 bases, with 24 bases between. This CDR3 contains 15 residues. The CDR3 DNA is TGTGCCAGCCTACTGAGGGGTCTACCTTCCGCCACGCAGTATTTT. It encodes CASLLRGLPSATQYF.

The CDR3 loop is CASSLDPSGTYEQYF. CDR3 nucleotides: TGTGCCAGCAGCTTGGACCCTAGCGGTACCTACGAGCAGTACTTC. V and J are TRBV5-8 and TRBJ2-7; 7 bases are a match to TRBD2. CDR3 size: 15 residues. Germline V gene data show CDR1 as SGHTS and CDR2 as YDEGEE. V shed 0 bases and J 2 bases; nucleotides not matched to a gene: 5. The full variable domain, its missing parts supplied by reference TRBV5-8 and TRBJ2-7, is EAGVTQSPTHLIKTRGQQATLRCSPISGHTSVYWYQQALGLGLQFLLWYDEGEERNRGNFPPRFSGRQFPNYSSELNVNALELEDSALYLCASSLDPSGTYEQYFGPGTRLTVT.

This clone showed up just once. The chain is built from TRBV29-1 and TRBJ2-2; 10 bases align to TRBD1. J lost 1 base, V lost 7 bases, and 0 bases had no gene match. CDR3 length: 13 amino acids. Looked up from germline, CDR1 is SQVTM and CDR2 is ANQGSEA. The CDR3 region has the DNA TGCAGCGGGGACAGGGGGAACACCGGGGAGCTGTTTTTT. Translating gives CSGDRGNTGELFF.